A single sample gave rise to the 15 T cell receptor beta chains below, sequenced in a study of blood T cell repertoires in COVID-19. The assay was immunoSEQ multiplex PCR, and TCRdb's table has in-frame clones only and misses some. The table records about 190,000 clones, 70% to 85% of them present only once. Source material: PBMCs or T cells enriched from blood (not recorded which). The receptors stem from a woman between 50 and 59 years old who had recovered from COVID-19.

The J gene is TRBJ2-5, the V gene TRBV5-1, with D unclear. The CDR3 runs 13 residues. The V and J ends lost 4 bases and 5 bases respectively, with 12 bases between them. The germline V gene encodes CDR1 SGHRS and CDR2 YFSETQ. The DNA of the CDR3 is TGCGCCAGCAGCCTGGACGGTCGGGAGACCCAGTACTTC. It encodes CASSLDGRETQYF.

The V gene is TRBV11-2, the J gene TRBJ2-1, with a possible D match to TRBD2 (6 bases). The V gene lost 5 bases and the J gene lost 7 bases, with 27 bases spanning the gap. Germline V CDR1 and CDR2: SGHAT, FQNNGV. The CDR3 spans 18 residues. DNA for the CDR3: TGTGCCAGCAGCGTTGGAGGGAGCGGGCCTACCTACTGGAATGAGCAGTTCTTC. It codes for CASSVGGSGPTYWNEQFF.

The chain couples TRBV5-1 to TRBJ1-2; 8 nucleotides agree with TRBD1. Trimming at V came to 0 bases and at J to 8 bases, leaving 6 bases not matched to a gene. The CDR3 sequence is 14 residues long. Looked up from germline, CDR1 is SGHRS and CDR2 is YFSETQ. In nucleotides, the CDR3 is TGCGCCAGCAGCTTGGAGACAGGGGTGCAGGGCTACACCTTC. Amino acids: CASSLETGVQGYTF.

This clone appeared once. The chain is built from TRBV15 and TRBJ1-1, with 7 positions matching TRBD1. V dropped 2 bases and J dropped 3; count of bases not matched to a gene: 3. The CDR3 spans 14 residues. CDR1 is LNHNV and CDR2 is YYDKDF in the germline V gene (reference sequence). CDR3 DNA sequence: TGTGCCACCAGCAGAACCAGGGGGGACACTGAAGCTTTCTTT. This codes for CATSRTRGDTEAFF.

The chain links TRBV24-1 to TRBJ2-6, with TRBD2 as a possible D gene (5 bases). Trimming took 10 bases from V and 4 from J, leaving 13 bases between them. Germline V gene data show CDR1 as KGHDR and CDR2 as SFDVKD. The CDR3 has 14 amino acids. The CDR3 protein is CATGGSRGANVLTF. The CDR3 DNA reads TGTGCCACAGGAGGTTCACGAGGGGCCAACGTCCTGACTTTC.

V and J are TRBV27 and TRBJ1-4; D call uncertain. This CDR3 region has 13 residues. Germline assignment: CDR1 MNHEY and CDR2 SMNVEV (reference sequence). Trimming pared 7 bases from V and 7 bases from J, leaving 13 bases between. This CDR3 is CASTPTGGEKLFF. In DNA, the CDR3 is TGTGCCAGCACCCCCACGGGTGGTGAAAAACTGTTTTTT.

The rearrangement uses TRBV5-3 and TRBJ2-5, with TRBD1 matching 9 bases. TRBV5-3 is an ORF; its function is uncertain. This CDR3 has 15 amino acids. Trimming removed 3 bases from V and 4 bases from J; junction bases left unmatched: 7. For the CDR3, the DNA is TGTGCCAGAAGCTCAGGAAACAGGGGGCCAGAGACCCAGTACTTC. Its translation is CARSSGNRGPETQYF.

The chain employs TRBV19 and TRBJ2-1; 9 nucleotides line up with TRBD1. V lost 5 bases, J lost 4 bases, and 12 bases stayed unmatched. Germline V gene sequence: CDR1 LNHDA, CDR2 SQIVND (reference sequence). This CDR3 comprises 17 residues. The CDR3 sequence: CASSPYRGPGAYNEQFF. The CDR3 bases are TGTGCCAGTAGTCCCTACAGGGGGCCTGGGGCTTACAATGAGCAGTTCTTC.

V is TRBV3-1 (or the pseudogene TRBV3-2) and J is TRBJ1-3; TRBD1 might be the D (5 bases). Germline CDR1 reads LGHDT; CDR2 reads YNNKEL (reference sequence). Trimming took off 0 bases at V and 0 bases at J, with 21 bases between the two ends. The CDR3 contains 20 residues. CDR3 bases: TGTGCCAGCAGCCAAGATAGTGGGGGGACCGCCTCGAGCTCTGGAAACACCATATATTTT. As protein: CASSQDSGGTASSSGNTIYF.

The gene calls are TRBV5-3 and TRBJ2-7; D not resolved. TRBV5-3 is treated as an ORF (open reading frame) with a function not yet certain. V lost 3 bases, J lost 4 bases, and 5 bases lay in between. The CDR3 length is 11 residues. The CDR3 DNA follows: TGTGCCAGAAGCTCTTATTACGAGCAGTACTTC. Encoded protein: CARSSYYEQYF.

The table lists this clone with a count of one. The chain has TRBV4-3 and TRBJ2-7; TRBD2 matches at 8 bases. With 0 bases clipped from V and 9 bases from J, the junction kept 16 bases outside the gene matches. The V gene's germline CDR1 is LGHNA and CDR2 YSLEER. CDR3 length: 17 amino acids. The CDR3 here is CASSQDHNGRAPGGQYF. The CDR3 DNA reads TGCGCCAGCAGCCAAGATCACAACGGGAGGGCCCCGGGTGGGCAGTACTTC.

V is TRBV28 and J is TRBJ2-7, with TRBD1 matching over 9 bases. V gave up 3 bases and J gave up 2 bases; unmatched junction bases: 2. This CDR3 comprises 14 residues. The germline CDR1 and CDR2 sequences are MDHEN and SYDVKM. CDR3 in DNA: TGTGCCAGCAGTTTGAGGGACAGGGCCTACGAGCAGTACTTC. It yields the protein CASSLRDRAYEQYF.

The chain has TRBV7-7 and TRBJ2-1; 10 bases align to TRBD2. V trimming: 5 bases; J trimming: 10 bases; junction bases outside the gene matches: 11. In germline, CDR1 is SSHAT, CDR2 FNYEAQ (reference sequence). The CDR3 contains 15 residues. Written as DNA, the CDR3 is TGTGCCAGCAGCCCGAAGGGGACTAGCGTGGGAGAGCAGTTCTTC. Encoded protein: CASSPKGTSVGEQFF.

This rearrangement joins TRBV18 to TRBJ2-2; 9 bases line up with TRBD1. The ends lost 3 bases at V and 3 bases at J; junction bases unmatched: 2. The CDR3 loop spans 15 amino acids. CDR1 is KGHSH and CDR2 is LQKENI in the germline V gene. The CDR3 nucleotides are TGTGCCAGCTCACCGTGGACAGGGGACACCGGGGAGCTGTTTTTT. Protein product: CASSPWTGDTGELFF. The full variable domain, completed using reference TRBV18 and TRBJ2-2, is NAGVMQNPRHLVRRRGQEARLRCSPMKGHSHVYWYRQLPEEGLKFMVYLQKENIIDESGMPKERFSAEFPKEGPSILRIQQVVRGDSAAYFCASSPWTGDTGELFFGEGSRLTVL.

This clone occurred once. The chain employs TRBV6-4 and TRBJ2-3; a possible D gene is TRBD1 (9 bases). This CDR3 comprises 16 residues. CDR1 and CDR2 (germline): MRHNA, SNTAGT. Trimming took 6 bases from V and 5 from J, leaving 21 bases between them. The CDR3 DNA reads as TGTGCCAGCAGCCCTACAGGGGGCGCGGGGGGAGATACGCAGTATTTT. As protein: CASSPTGGAGGDTQYF.